The 22 T cell receptor beta chains listed next were all sequenced from one sample in a study of T cell repertoires in cytomegalovirus infection. TCRdb reprocessed the reads via MiXCR and lists one record per CDR3 protein. The repertoire holds some 320,000 distinct CDR3 sequences, with about 27% as singletons. No antigen has been identified for these receptors. Sample: cultured PBMCs, taken from culture after CMV antigen stimulation. These receptors originate from a human donor in good health (CMV status not recorded). Some clones in this sample may be carry-over from other donors' samples.

The chain uses TRBV27 and TRBJ2-3; possibly TRBD1 or TRBD2 for D (6 bases each). The CDR3 has 13 residues. Germline V gene data show CDR1 as MNHEY and CDR2 as SMNVEV (reference sequence). Trimming shortened V by 3 bases and J by 7 bases, and 11 bases separated the two germline ends. CDR3 protein: CASSLGGQYTQYF. The DNA for the CDR3 is TGTGCCAGCAGTTTGGGGGGCCAATATACGCAGTATTTT.

The chain is built from TRBV6-1 and TRBJ1-2; 10 bases agree with TRBD1. V lost 7 bases and J lost 7; bases outside the gene matches: 6. The CDR3 loop spans 13 amino acids. The germline V gene encodes CDR1 MNHNS and CDR2 SASEGT. CDR3 amino acids: CASTRTGGTGYTF. CDR3 nucleotide sequence: TGTGCCAGCACGAGGACAGGGGGTACTGGCTACACCTTC.

This clonotype was seen ten or more times. The J gene is TRBJ2-1, the V gene TRBV7-2; the D is unclear. Germline V gene data show CDR1 as SGHTA and CDR2 as FQGNSA. The CDR3 runs to 14 residues. V shed 1 base and J shed 3 bases, with 7 bases lying between them. The CDR3 sequence: CASSLETFYNEQFF. Written as DNA, the CDR3 is TGTGCCAGCAGCTTAGAGACCTTCTACAATGAGCAGTTCTTC.

V and J are TRBV24-1 and TRBJ2-5; 14 bases map to TRBD2. Germline lookup yields CDR1 KGHDR and CDR2 SFDVKD. The CDR3 loop spans 16 amino acids. J lost 3 bases, V lost 2 bases, and 1 base had no gene match. CDR3 nucleotides: TGTGCCACCAGTGATTGGGGACTAGCGGGAGAAGAGACCCAGTACTTC. Protein: CATSDWGLAGEETQYF.

The rearrangement links TRBV2 to TRBJ2-5; TRBD2 aligns across 9 bases. The ends lost 7 bases at V and 3 bases at J; junction bases unmatched: 15. The CDR3 covers 17 residues. CDR1 is SNHLY, CDR2 FYNNEI, per germline. This chain's CDR3 is CASTDPMAAGGEETQYF. CDR3 nucleotide sequence: TGTGCCAGCACCGACCCGATGGCAGCGGGGGGCGAAGAGACCCAGTACTTC.

The genes are TRBV11-2 and TRBJ2-5, with 10 bases that match TRBD2. CDR1 SGHAT and CDR2 FQNNGV come from the germline V gene. J was trimmed by 4 bases and V by 5 bases; bases with no gene match: 22. There are 20 residues in the CDR3. CDR3 bases: TGTGCCAGCAGCCTACTCCCTACAGGGGCGCGAGCGGGGGGGCGAGAGACCCAGTACTTC. Its protein is CASSLLPTGARAGGRETQYF.

This clonotype occurred a few times. The rearrangement links TRBV28 to TRBJ1-5; 7 bases are a match to TRBD1. The V segment lost 6 bases and the J segment 6 bases; nucleotides outside the gene matches: 11. The CDR3 is 15 residues long. Germline assignment: CDR1 MDHEN and CDR2 SYDVKM. The CDR3 coding sequence is TGTGCCAGCAGGCAAGACAGGGTGAGAACTCAGCCCCAGCATTTT. It is translated as CASRQDRVRTQPQHF.

This chain links TRBV5-1 with TRBJ2-1; the D gene is possibly TRBD1 (6 bases). CDR1 and CDR2 from the germline V gene are SGHRS and YFSETQ. The CDR3 extends over 12 amino acids. V lost 2 bases, J lost 9 bases, and 9 bases lay in between. CDR3 amino acids: CASSLQGLEQFF. The CDR3 bases are TGCGCCAGCAGCTTACAGGGCCTTGAGCAGTTCTTC.

This clonotype was counted between two and nine times. This chain joins TRBV7-6 and TRBJ1-6, with TRBD1 as a possible D gene (5 bases). This CDR3 has 13 residues. Trimming left V 8 bases short and J 9 bases short, with 14 bases between. The germline V gene has CDR1 SGHVS and CDR2 FNYEAQ. The CDR3 sequence: CASRLGGGSPLHF. The CDR3 DNA sequence: TGTGCCAGCCGCCTGGGGGGAGGTTCACCCCTCCACTTT.

V is TRBV7-2 and J is TRBJ2-7, with 9 bases identical to TRBD2. The CDR3 is 17 amino acids. The V gene end was trimmed by 5 bases and the J gene end by 4 bases; junction bases not matched to a gene: 15. Per the germline V gene, CDR1 is SGHTA and CDR2 is FQGNSA. The CDR3 loop reads CASSPPLGVAGDYEQYF. The CDR3 DNA reads as TGTGCCAGCAGCCCTCCCTTGGGAGTAGCGGGAGATTACGAGCAGTACTTC.

This clonotype has a count of ten or more. This sequence joins TRBV12-3 or TRBV12-4 and TRBJ1-2; D may be TRBD1 (6 bases). Trimming removed 3 bases from V and 7 bases from J, with 15 bases in between. The CDR3 totals 14 residues. The CDR3 bases are TGTGCCAGCAGTTTTGGGGGGCCTATGCCTGGCTACACCTTC. Residues: CASSFGGPMPGYTF.

The V gene is TRBV11-3, the J gene TRBJ1-1, with 7 bases identical to TRBD1. Germline V lookup: CDR1 SGHNT, CDR2 YENEEA. With 5 bases clipped from V and 5 bases from J, the junction kept 17 bases outside the gene matches. The CDR3 is made up of 17 amino acids. The CDR3 DNA is TGTGCCAGCAGCGTAGGGTGGACAGGAGCCCTGGGGACTGAAGCTTTCTTT. It yields the protein CASSVGWTGALGTEAFF.

This sequence joins TRBV7-4 and TRBJ2-3; 12 bases are a match to TRBD2. Germline V gene lookup returns CDR1 SGHVT and CDR2 SQSDAQ. There are 15 residues in the CDR3. The trim removed 10 bases at V and 1 base at J, leaving 6 bases unmatched. The CDR3 loop is CAIPRLAGGTDTQYF. The CDR3 DNA is TGTGCCATCCCCCGACTAGCGGGGGGCACAGATACGCAGTATTTT.

This chain links TRBV19 with TRBJ2-5; 8 bases are a match to TRBD1. The ends lost 7 bases at V and 1 base at J; junction bases unmatched: 8. Germline V lookup: CDR1 LNHDA, CDR2 SQIVND (reference sequence). The CDR3 is 15 amino acids. Here the CDR3 reads CASTTDREGQETQYF. For the CDR3, the DNA is TGTGCCAGTACCACGGACAGGGAAGGCCAAGAGACCCAGTACTTC. Variable domain in full (rest from reference TRBV19 and TRBJ2-5): DGGITQSPKYLFRKEGQNVTLSCEQNLNHDAMYWYRQDPGQGLRLIYYSQIVNDFQKGDIAEGYSVSREKKESFPLTVTSAQKNPTAFYLCASTTDREGQETQYFGPGTRLLVL.

This chain links TRBV7-8 with TRBJ2-2, with a weak D call TRBD1 (5 bases). Trimming removed 5 bases from V and 0 bases from J, with 16 bases in between. The CDR3 has 17 amino acids. Germline loops: CDR1 SGHVS, CDR2 FQNEAQ. CDR3 in amino acids: CASSLPRQSSNTGELFF. The CDR3 DNA follows: TGTGCCAGCAGCCTCCCCCGACAGTCCTCGAACACCGGGGAGCTGTTTTTT.

The rearrangement joins TRBV6-8 to TRBJ1-1, with D uncertain. The CDR3 runs to 16 residues. With 2 bases removed from V and 0 bases from J, the gap between germline ends came to 13 bases. Germline V CDR1 and CDR2: MNHGY, SAAAGT. The DNA for the CDR3 is TGTGCCAGCAGTTACGGACTGGGATCTATGAACACTGAAGCTTTCTTT. Translation gives CASSYGLGSMNTEAFF.

A few counts support this clonotype. In DNA form, the CDR3 reads TGTGCCAGCAGGGGAACTAGCGGCAGCACAGATACGCAGTATTTT. Translation gives CASRGTSGSTDTQYF. The chain has TRBV28 and TRBJ2-3; TRBD2 aligns across 8 bases. There are 15 residues in the CDR3. V trimming: 6 bases; J trimming: 0 bases; junction bases outside the gene matches: 5. Germline CDR1 reads MDHEN; CDR2 reads SYDVKM.

CDR3 protein: CASSFEGMKHTGELFF. In DNA form, the CDR3 reads TGCGCCAGCAGCTTTGAGGGAATGAAACACACCGGGGAGCTGTTTTTT. This chain links TRBV5-1 with TRBJ2-2, with D possibly TRBD2 on 5 matching bases. V was shortened by 2 bases and J by 3 bases, with 14 bases between the two germline ends. The CDR3 is made up of 16 amino acids. Germline-derived CDR1 and CDR2 are SGHRS and YFSETQ.

This clonotype was counted between two and nine times. The V call is TRBV28, the J call TRBJ2-3; D gene ambiguous. V dropped 11 bases and J dropped 4 bases, with 19 bases sitting between them. The CDR3 loop spans 14 amino acids. Germline V CDR1 and CDR2: MDHEN, SYDVKM. CDR3 sequence (DNA): TGTGCCTCCACCCGAGTAGAGGCGGCAGATACGCAGTATTTT. Protein: CASTRVEAADTQYF.

V and J are TRBV6-6 and TRBJ1-1; a weak D match, TRBD1 (5 bases). V gave up 2 bases and J gave up 4 bases, with 11 bases separating them. Germline lookup yields CDR1 MNHNY and CDR2 SVGAGI (reference sequence). The CDR3 has 14 residues. CDR3 residues: CASSYLAGATEAFF. For the CDR3, the DNA is TGTGCCAGCAGTTACCTAGCCGGGGCCACTGAAGCTTTCTTT.

This clonotype was seen a handful of times. The V gene is TRBV12-3 or TRBV12-4, the J gene TRBJ1-5, with D perhaps TRBD1 (5 bases). V lost 4 bases to trimming and J lost 6 bases, with 16 bases between them. The CDR3 sequence is 15 residues long. For the CDR3, the DNA is TGTGCCAGCAGTTCCGGGGCCCTCAAAACTCAGCCCCAGCATTTT. Protein: CASSSGALKTQPQHF.

This chain links TRBV7-6 with TRBJ2-7, with 9 nucleotides matching TRBD2. Per the germline V gene, CDR1 is SGHVS and CDR2 is FNYEAQ. The CDR3 covers 17 residues. The J segment lost 5 bases and the V segment lost 1 base, leaving 12 bases of the junction unmatched. CDR3 sequence (DNA): TGTGCCAGCAGCTTAGGTGGCGGGGGGGCCAGAAGCAACGAGCAGTACTTC. Translating it yields CASSLGGGGARSNEQYF.